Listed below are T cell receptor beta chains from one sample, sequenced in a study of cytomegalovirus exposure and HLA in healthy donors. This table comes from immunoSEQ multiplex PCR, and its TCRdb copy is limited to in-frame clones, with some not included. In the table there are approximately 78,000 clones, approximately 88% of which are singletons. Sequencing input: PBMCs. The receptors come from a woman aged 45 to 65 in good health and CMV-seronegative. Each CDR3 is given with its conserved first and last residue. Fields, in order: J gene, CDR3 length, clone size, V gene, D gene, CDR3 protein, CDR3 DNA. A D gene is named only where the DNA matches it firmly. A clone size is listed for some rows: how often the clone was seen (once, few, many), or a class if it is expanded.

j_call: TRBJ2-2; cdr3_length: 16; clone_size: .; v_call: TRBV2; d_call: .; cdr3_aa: CASEKDRRLGTGELFF; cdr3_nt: TGTGCCAGCGAAAAAGACAGGCGGTTGGGAACCGGGGAGCTGTTTTTT
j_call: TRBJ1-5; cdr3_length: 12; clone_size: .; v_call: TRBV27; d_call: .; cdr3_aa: CASSTGNQPQHF; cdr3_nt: TGTGCCAGCAGCACAGGCAATCAGCCCCAGCATTTT
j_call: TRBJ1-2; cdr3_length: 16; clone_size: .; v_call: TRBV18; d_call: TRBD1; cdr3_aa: CASSPQTEGASHGYTF; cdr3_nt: TGTGCCAGCTCACCACAAACGGAGGGGGCGTCGCATGGCTACACCTTC
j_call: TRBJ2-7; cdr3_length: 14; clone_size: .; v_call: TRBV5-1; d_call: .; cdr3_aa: CASSLDRTVYEQYF; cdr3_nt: TGCGCCAGCAGCTTGGACAGGACCGTTTACGAGCAGTACTTC
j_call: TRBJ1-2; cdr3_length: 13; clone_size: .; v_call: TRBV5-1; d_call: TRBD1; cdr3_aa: CASSLGQGGGYTF; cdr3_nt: TGCGCCAGCAGCTTAGGACAGGGGGGCGGCTACACCTTC
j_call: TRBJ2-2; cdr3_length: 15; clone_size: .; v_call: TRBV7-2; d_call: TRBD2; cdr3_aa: CASTTIAGYTGELFF; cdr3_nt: TGTGCCAGCACCACTATAGCGGGGTACACCGGGGAGCTGTTTTTT
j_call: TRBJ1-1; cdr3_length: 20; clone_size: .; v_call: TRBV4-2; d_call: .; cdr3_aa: CASSQDSVRDTTRMNTEAFF; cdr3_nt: TGTGCCAGCAGCCAAGATTCCGTCCGTGACACCACCCGCATGAACACTGAAGCTTTCTTT
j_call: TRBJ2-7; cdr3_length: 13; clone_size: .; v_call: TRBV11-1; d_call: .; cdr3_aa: CASSLGSSYEQYF; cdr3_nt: TGTGCCAGCAGCTTAGGTTCTAGCTACGAGCAGTACTTC
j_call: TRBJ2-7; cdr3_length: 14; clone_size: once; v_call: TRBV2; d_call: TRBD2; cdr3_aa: CASSGLAGAGEQYF; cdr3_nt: TGTGCCAGCAGTGGACTAGCAGGAGCGGGGGAGCAGTACTTC
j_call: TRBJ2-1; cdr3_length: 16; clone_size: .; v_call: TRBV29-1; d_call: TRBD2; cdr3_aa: CSVEVLAEAAYNEQFF; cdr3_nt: TGCAGCGTTGAAGTTCTAGCGGAGGCGGCTTACAATGAGCAGTTCTTC
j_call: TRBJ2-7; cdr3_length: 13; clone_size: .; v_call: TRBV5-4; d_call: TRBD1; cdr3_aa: CASSSDRDYEQYF; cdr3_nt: TGTGCCAGCAGTTCCGACAGGGACTACGAGCAGTACTTC
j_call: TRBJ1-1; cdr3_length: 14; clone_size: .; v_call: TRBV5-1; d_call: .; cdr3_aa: CASSLGQENTEAFF; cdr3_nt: TGCGCCAGCAGCTTGGGACAGGAGAACACTGAAGCTTTCTTT
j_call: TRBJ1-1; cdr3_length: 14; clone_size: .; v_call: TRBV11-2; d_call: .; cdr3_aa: CASSHGGVNTEAFF; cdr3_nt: TGTGCCAGCAGCCACGGGGGAGTGAACACTGAAGCTTTCTTT
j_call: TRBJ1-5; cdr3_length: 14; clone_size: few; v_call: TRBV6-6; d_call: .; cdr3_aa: CASSYRGGNQPQHF; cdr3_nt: TGTGCCAGCAGTTATCGGGGGGGCAATCAGCCCCAGCATTTT
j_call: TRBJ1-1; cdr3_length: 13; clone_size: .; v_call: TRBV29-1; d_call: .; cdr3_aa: CSVSQAVNTEAFF; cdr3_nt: TGCAGCGTCTCACAGGCGGTGAACACTGAAGCTTTCTTT
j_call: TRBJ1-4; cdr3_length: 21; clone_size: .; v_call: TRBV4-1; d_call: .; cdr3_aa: CASSSLLGRDDKTATNEKLFF; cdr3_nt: TGCGCCAGCAGCTCTCTATTGGGGAGGGACGACAAAACCGCAACTAATGAAAAACTGTTTTTT
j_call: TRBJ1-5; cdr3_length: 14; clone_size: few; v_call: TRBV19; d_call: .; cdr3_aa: CASSMFRVNQPQHF; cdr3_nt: TGTGCCAGTAGCATGTTCCGGGTGAATCAGCCCCAGCATTTT
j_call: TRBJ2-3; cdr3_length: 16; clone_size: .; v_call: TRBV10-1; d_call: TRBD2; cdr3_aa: CASSDSGGGPTDTQYF; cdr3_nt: TGCGCCAGCAGTGACAGCGGCGGGGGGCCCACAGATACGCAGTATTTT
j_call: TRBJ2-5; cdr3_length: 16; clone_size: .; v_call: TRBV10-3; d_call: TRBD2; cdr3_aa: CAISDRERGRQETQYF; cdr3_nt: TGTGCCATCAGTGATCGCGAGCGGGGGCGACAAGAGACCCAGTACTTC
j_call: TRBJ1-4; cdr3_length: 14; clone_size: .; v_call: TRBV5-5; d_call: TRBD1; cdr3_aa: CASSKGQGNEKLFF; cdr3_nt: TGTGCCAGCAGTAAAGGACAGGGTAATGAAAAACTGTTTTTT
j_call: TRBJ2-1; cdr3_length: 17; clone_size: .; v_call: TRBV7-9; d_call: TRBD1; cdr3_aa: CASSSTPGTGEYNEQFF; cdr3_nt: TGTGCCAGCAGCTCCACTCCCGGGACAGGAGAGTACAATGAGCAGTTCTTC
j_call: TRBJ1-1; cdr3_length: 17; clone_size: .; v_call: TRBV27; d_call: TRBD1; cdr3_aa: CASSLSTGALQNTEAFF; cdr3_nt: TGTGCCAGCAGTTTGTCAACAGGGGCCCTTCAGAACACTGAAGCTTTCTTT
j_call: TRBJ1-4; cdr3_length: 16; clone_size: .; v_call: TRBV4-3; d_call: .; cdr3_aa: CASSQDLAGWREKLFF; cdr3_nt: TGCGCCAGCAGCCAAGATCTTGCGGGGTGGAGAGAAAAACTGTTTTTT
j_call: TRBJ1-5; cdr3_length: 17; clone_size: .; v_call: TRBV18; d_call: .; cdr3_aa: CASSPQSVSRAGQPQHF; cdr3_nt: TGTGCCAGCTCACCCCAGTCGGTATCGAGAGCGGGTCAGCCCCAGCATTTT